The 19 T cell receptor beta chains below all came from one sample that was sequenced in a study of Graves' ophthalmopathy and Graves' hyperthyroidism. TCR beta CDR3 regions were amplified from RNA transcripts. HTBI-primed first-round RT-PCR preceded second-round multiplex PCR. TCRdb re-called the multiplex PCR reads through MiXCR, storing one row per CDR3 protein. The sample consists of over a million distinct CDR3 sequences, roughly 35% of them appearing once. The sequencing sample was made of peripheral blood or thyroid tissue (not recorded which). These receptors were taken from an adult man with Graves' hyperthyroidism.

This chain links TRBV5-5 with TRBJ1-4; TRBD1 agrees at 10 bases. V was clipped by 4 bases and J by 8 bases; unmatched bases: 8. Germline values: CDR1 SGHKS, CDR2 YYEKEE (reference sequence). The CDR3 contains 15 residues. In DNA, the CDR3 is TGTGCCAGCAGCCAGACAGGGGGCGCGCCCGAAAAACTGTTTTTT. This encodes CASSQTGGAPEKLFF.

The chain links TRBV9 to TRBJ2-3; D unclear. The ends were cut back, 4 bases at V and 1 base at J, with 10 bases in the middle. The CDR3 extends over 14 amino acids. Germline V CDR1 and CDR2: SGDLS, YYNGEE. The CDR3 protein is CASSRPTRTDTQYF. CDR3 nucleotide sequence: TGTGCCAGCAGCCGCCCCACACGCACAGATACGCAGTATTTT.

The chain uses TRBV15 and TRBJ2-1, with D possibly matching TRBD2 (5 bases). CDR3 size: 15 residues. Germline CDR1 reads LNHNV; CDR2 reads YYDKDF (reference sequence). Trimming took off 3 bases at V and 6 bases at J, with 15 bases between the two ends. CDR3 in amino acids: CATSSGGLALNEQFF. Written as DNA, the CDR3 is TGTGCCACCAGCAGTGGAGGACTGGCTCTCAATGAGCAGTTCTTC.

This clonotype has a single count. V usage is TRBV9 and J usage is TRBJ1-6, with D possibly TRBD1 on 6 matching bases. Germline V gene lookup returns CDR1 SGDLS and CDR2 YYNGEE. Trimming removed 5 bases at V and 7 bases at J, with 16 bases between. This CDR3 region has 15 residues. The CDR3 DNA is TGTGCCAGCAGAGAGGGGGGGGGTCGGAATTCACCCCTCCACTTT. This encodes CASREGGGRNSPLHF.

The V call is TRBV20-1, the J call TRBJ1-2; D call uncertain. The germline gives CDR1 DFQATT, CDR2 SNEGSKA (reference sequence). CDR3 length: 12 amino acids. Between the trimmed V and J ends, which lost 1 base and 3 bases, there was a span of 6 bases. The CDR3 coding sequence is TGCAGTGCTAGAGGGTACGACTATGGCTACACCTTC. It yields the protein CSARGYDYGYTF.

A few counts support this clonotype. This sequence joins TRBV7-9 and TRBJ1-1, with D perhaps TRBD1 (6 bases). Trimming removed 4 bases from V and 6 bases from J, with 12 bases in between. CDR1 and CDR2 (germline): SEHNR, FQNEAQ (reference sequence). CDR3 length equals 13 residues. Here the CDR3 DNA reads TGTGCCAGCAGCTATTATGGGGGCGCTGAAGCTTTCTTT. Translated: CASSYYGGAEAFF.

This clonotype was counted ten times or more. CDR3 DNA: TGCGCCAGCAGTGAGGTCAGGGCAAGATACGAGCAGTACTTC. This gives the protein CASSEVRARYEQYF. This chain uses TRBV10-2 with TRBJ2-7; TRBD1 is a possible D gene (5 bases). The germline V and J ends were trimmed by 2 bases and 4 bases, with 12 bases remaining between them. There are 14 residues in the CDR3. Germline V gives CDR1 WSHSY, CDR2 SAAADI.

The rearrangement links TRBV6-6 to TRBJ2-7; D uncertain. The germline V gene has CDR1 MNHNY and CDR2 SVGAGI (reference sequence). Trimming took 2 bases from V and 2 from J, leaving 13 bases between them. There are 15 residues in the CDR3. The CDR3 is CASSYIRAGAYEQYF. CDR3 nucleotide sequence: TGTGCCAGCAGTTACATAAGGGCTGGGGCCTACGAGCAGTACTTC.

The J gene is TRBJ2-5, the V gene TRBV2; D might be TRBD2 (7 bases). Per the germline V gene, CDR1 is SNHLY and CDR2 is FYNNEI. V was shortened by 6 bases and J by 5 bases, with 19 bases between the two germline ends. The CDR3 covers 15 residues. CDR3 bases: TGTGCCAGCAGCGAACCCCATGGGGGGGCGGAGACCCAGTACTTC. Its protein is CASSEPHGGAETQYF.

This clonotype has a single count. The CDR3 DNA is TGCGCCAGCAGCCATCCGGTTCGGAACACCGGGGAGCTGTTTTTT. Residues: CASSHPVRNTGELFF. This chain connects TRBV4-1 to TRBJ2-2; D is ambiguous. Trimming pared 3 bases from V and 1 base from J, leaving 9 bases between. CDR1 is MGHRA and CDR2 is YSYEKL in the germline V gene. This CDR3 comprises 15 residues.

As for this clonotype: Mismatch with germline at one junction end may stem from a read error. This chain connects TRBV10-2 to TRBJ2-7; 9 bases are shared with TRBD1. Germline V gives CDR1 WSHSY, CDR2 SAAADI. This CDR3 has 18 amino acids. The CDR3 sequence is CASSPLNPGTGSLYEQYF. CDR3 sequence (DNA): TGTGCCAGCAGTCCGCTCAATCCCGGGACAGGGTCACTCTACGAGCAGTACTTC.

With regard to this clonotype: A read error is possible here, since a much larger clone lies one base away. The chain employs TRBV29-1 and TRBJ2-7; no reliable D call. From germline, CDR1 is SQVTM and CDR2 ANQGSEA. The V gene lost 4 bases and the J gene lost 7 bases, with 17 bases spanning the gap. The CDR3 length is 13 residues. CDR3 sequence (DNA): TGCAGCGTTGGAATTGGGCTTTCTTCAGAGCAGTACTTC. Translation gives CSVGIGLSSEQYF.

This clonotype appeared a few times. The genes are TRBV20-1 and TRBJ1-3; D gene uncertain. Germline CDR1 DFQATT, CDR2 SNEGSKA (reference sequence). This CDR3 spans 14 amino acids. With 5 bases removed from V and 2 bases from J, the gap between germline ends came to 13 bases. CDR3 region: CSAPERTAGNTIYF. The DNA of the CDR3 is TGCAGTGCTCCCGAACGGACGGCTGGAAACACCATATATTTT.

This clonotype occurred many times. The CDR3 DNA reads TGCAGTGCCGCGAGAAGCGGGGGTCCCCAGAAGACCCAGTACTTC. Protein sequence: CSAARSGGPQKTQYF. The chain joins TRBV20-1 to TRBJ2-5; 8 positions match TRBD2. This CDR3 region has 15 residues. CDR1 and CDR2 (germline): DFQATT, SNEGSKA (reference sequence). The junction had 15 bases not matched to a gene; V was cut back by 6 bases and J by 6 bases.

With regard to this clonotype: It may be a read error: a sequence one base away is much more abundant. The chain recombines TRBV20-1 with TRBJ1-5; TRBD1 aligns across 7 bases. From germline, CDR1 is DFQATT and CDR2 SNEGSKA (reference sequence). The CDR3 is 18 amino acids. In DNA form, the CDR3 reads TGCAGTGCTAGAGACCGGGACAGCCAACAATATAGCAATCGGCCCCAGCATTTT. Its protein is CSARDRDSQQYSNRPQHF.

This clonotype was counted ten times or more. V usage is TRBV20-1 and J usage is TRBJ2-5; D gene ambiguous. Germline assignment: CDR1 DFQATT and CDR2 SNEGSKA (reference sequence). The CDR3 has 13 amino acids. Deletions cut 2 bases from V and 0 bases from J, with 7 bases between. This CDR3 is CSARFRDQETQYF. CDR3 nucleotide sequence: TGCAGTGCTAGATTTCGGGACCAAGAGACCCAGTACTTC.

CDR3 in amino acids: CASSSRPLAGGSYEQYF. In nucleotides, the CDR3 is TGCGCCAGCAGCTCCCGACCTTTAGCGGGAGGTTCCTACGAGCAGTACTTC. V and J are TRBV5-1 and TRBJ2-7; 10 bases fit TRBD2. This CDR3 spans 17 amino acids. Per germline, CDR1 SGHRS and CDR2 YFSETQ. V lost 3 bases and J lost 1; bases outside the gene matches: 10.

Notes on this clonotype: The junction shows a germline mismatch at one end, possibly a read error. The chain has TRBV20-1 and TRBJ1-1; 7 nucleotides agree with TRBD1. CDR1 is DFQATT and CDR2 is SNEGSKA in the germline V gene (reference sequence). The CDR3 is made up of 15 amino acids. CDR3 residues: CSASRDSPINTEAFF. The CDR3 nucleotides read TGCAGCGCTAGCAGGGACAGTCCCATTAACACTGAAGCTTTCTTT.

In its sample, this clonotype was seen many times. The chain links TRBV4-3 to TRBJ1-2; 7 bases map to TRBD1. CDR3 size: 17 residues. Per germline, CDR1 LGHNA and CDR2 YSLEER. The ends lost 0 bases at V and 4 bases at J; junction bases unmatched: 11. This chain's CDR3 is CASSQDPRGGGSYGYTF. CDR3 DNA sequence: TGCGCCAGCAGCCAAGATCCCCGAGGGGGCGGTAGCTATGGCTACACCTTC.